The T cell receptor beta chain described here comes from a study of PD-1 blockade in classical Hodgkin lymphoma (dated by TCRdb to 2019 to 2021). For context, the study as a whole: Nivolumab dosing was 3 mg/kg intravenously every 2 weeks, continuing until either disease progression or unacceptable toxicity. The study used CyTOF and TCR beta sequencing to define a peripheral blood immune signature of response to PD-1 blockade in classical Hodgkin lymphoma.

The CDR1 and CDR2 encoded by the germline V gene are SNHLY and FYNNEI. The CDR3 numbers 12 residues from cysteine through phenylalanine. Of all the DNA, just the CDR3 is kept, 36 bases in frame from base 1. V is shortened by 6 bases, J by 10 bases, and the region joining them spans 13 bases. This specimen's time point label, interpreted: cycle 4 day 1 (C4D1), after more than five weeks of nivolumab. Every trial patient had relapsed after autologous stem cell transplantation, and cohorts A, B and C differed in prior brentuximab vedotin exposure. Using a Miltenyi CD4+ T cell isolation kit, CD4+ T cells were purified from thawed PBMCs through magnetic negative selection. The trial cohort was composed of roughly 60 patients with relapsed/refractory classical Hodgkin lymphoma, for whom complete response, partial response or progressive disease was recorded as best overall response. In the multi-cohort phase II CheckMate 205 trial, trial patients received single-agent nivolumab. An independent review committee assessed best overall response using the 2007 International Working Group response criteria. Trial PBMCs were collected just before the start of nivolumab (C1D1) and during therapy at cycle 2 day 1 and cycle 4 day 1. Peripheral blood was collected in 8 mL Vacutainer Cell Preparation Tubes, from which PBMCs were isolated by centrifugation and then cryopreserved. Purified CD4+ and CD8+ fractions were prepared only for cases where an additional PBMC sample was available. Magnetically labelled cells were removed on LS columns in a quadroMACS separator, and the flow-through was retained as the purified fraction.

The Qiagen DNeasy kit was used to extract genomic DNA from unsorted PBMCs and from the negatively selected CD4+ and CD8+ fractions. Amplification of TCR beta CDR3 regions was done by immunoSEQ multiplex PCR with primers that anneal to V and J segments. A synthetic immune receptor repertoire was used to minimize amplification bias, and remaining bias was computationally removed after sequencing. From the authors' description of their analysis: Repertoire diversity was quantified as the Shannon entropy index using custom Python scripts. Unsorted, CD4+ and CD8+ repertoires were analyzed separately, except for combined analyses in which CD4+ and CD8+ sequences were merged in silico. Clonal expansion was defined as a frequency increase of at least 2-fold after treatment compared with C1D1, and clones undetected at baseline were assigned a pseudocount of 0.5. Singleton clones were defined as clones with 0 or 1 copy at C1D1, and non-singleton clones were defined as clones with 2 or more copies. Clones expanded in unsorted samples were labelled as CD4+, CD8+ or unknown by matching protein sequences in sorted samples from the same patient. Wilcoxon tests on paired samples were used to test diversity changes from C1D1 to C4D1. The source is immuneACCESS, and TCRdb retained only in-frame sequences with V and J called. Part of the clones is not carried over; for the studies checked, unresolved V genes explain less than half of this, and the remainder is unexplained. That table furnishes V, J and clone size, whereas the DNA furnished D and trimming. The table for this sample lists over 15,000 clones; 60% to 80% of them were counted only once. The top ten clonotypes cover around 2.6% of the sample.

Beyond this particular receptor, the publication reports: The study was limited to a single clinical trial cohort, and causes of repertoire differences, possibly disease activity or prior therapy, remained undefined. Lower diversity was seen in patients whose nivolumab began less than 1 year after ASCT, and these patients were left out of later analyses so that immune reconstitution would not confound the results. A significant rise by C4D1 was seen in CD4+ but not CD8+ TCR diversity (p=0.0027 vs p=0.16), with the rise being most apparent in complete responders (p=0.02). Trial patients with a complete response had baseline diversity similar to that of newly diagnosed patients, while partial responders and progressors had significantly lower diversity. Newly diagnosed patients were reported to have lower baseline TCR diversity than healthy donors, and relapsed/refractory patients were reported to have lower baseline TCR diversity still.

A note on this clone: The target of this receptor is not known. One base away there is no much larger clone; base qualities are not given.

The chain links TRBV2 with TRBJ2-1; the D gene is perhaps TRBD2, on 5 matching bases. The receptor was derived from a human donor with classical Hodgkin lymphoma. The sequencing here drew on CD4+ T cells from blood, taken before the fourth cycle of nivolumab. The CDR3 here reads CASSSGWSEQFF. The base sequence is TGTGCCAGCAGCTCGGGGTGGAGCGAGCAGTTCTTC.